The 28 T cell receptor beta chains listed next were all sequenced from one sample in a study of T cells expressing NK-cell markers. TCRdb re-analyzed the 5' RACE reads; it lists each CDR3 protein once, without DNA. Its listing shows some 340,000 distinct CDR3 sequences. Sequencing used blood T cells: a sorted CD56 or NKG2C T cell subset, CD4+ or CD8+ T cells, or bulk PBMC T cells (not recorded which). The origin of the receptors is a man aged 18-69 years in good health.

The chain joins TRBV6-1 to TRBJ2-1; TCRdb calls TRBD1, which cannot be checked without DNA. The CDR3 contains 14 residues. Germline-derived CDR1 and CDR2 are MNHNS and SASEGT. The CDR3 is CASGGGLVYNEQFF.

The rearrangement uses TRBV5-1 and TRBJ2-2; as DNA is missing, the TRBD1 call by TCRdb cannot be tested. This CDR3 is built from 15 residues. Germline V gene data show CDR1 as SGHRS and CDR2 as YFSETQ. The CDR3: CASSFQGVDTGELFF.

This chain connects TRBV20-1 to TRBJ1-2; checking the TCRdb D call of TRBD1 is not possible without DNA. There are 13 residues in the CDR3. Germline V CDR1 and CDR2: DFQATT, SNEGSKA (reference sequence). The CDR3: CSATPGTDYGYTF.

The rearrangement joins TRBV12-3 or TRBV12-4 to TRBJ1-5. The CDR3 consists of 11 residues. The CDR3 loop reads CASSSTRSQHF.

The V and J genes are TRBV7-2 and TRBJ2-5; TCRdb outputs TRBD1, but without DNA this stays unchecked. Germline CDR1 SGHTA, CDR2 FQGNSA. This CDR3 has 14 amino acids. CDR3 sequence reads: CASSLAMGGETQYF.

The chain employs TRBV5-1 and TRBJ1-1; TCRdb reports TRBD1, a call that lacks DNA to check it against. There are 15 residues in the CDR3. Germline CDR1 and CDR2: SGHRS and YFSETQ. The CDR3 protein is CASRVGGTGNTEAFF.

The chain recombines TRBV2 with TRBJ2-3. CDR1 and CDR2 (germline): SNHLY, FYNNEI. This CDR3 has 15 residues. This CDR3 is CASSEATAGPDTQYF. The variable domain in full, completed from reference TRBV2 and TRBJ2-3, reads EPEVTQTPSHQVTQMGQEVILRCVPISNHLYFYWYRQILGQKVEFLVSFYNNEISEKSEIFDDQFSVERPDGSNFTLKIRSTKLEDSAMYFCASSEATAGPDTQYFGPGTRLTVL.

This rearrangement joins TRBV5-5 to TRBJ2-4. Germline CDR1 SGHKS, CDR2 YYEKEE (reference sequence). This CDR3 comprises 14 residues. The chain's CDR3 is CASSSDLAKNIQYF.

This chain uses TRBV18 with TRBJ1-1; TCRdb lists TRBD1, though no DNA is available to test this call. CDR3 length: 16 amino acids. Germline values: CDR1 KGHSH, CDR2 LQKENI. The CDR3 here is CASSLTGTGHNTEAFF.

The chain combines TRBV29-1 with TRBJ1-4. The CDR3 has 12 amino acids. From germline, CDR1 is SQVTM and CDR2 ANQGSEA. CDR3 amino acids: CSVEVGSEKLFF.

The V and J genes are TRBV11-1 and TRBJ1-6; TCRdb indicates TRBD1, and absent DNA this call remains unverified. The CDR3 is 14 residues long. CDR1 is SGHAT and CDR2 is FQDESV in the germline V gene (reference sequence). CDR3 region: CASSGRQGSSPLHF.

The J gene is TRBJ2-1, the V gene TRBV5-1; checking the TCRdb D call of TRBD1 is not possible without DNA. There are 14 residues in the CDR3. Germline CDR1 reads SGHRS; CDR2 reads YFSETQ. The chain's CDR3 is CASSFGGGVDEQFF.

V and J are TRBV12-3 or TRBV12-4 and TRBJ2-5; TCRdb's assignment of TRBD2 cannot be checked, as there is no DNA. This CDR3 is 16 amino acids long. The CDR3 loop is CASSTSSGGSLKTQYF.

The chain is built from TRBV20-1 and TRBJ2-7; as DNA is missing, the TRBD2 call by TCRdb cannot be tested. CDR1 and CDR2 from the germline V gene are DFQATT and SNEGSKA (reference sequence). This CDR3 contains 15 residues. The CDR3 reads CSASPLAGGPYEQYF.

This chain connects TRBV20-1 to TRBJ2-3; the D call of TRBD1 rests on TCRdb alone, since no DNA is present to check it. The CDR3 is 13 residues long. Germline V lookup: CDR1 DFQATT, CDR2 SNEGSKA (reference sequence). CDR3 in amino acids: CSARGGAADTQYF.

The V call is TRBV6-5, the J call TRBJ1-3; as DNA is missing, the TRBD1 call by TCRdb cannot be tested. CDR3 size: 17 residues. Germline assignment: CDR1 MNHEY and CDR2 SVGAGI. CDR3: CASSYTIQGISGNTIYF.

The chain couples TRBV7-2 to TRBJ2-2; without DNA, the TCRdb call of TRBD1 cannot be checked. This CDR3 region has 16 residues. Germline assignment: CDR1 SGHTA and CDR2 FQGNSA. CDR3: CASTKKRGVRTGELFF.

The genes are TRBV10-3 and TRBJ2-2; the D gene TCRdb calls, TRBD1, cannot be checked with no DNA. The CDR3 length is 15 residues. Germline V lookup: CDR1 ENHRY, CDR2 SYGVKD. CDR3 sequence: CAISESGQHTGELFF.

V gene TRBV3-1 combines with J gene TRBJ1-1. CDR3 size: 14 residues. The germline V gene has CDR1 LGHDT and CDR2 YNNKEL (reference sequence). This CDR3 reads CASSQGKPNTEAFF.

This chain joins TRBV2 and TRBJ1-2; the D gene TCRdb calls, TRBD1, cannot be checked with no DNA. The CDR3 covers 14 residues. Germline CDR1 and CDR2: SNHLY and FYNNEI. The CDR3 reads CASSDQGIYDGYTF.

The gene calls are TRBV2 and TRBJ2-7; the TCRdb D gene call, TRBD1, has no DNA to confirm it. CDR3 length equals 13 residues. Per the germline V gene, CDR1 is SNHLY and CDR2 is FYNNEI. The CDR3 here is CASTPGQNYEQYF. The whole variable domain, remainder taken from reference TRBV2 and TRBJ2-7, is EPEVTQTPSHQVTQMGQEVILRCVPISNHLYFYWYRQILGQKVEFLVSFYNNEISEKSEIFDDQFSVERPDGSNFTLKIRSTKLEDSAMYFCASTPGQNYEQYFGPGTRLTVT.

The gene calls are TRBV29-1 and TRBJ1-2. Germline V gene lookup returns CDR1 SQVTM and CDR2 ANQGSEA. The CDR3 extends over 11 amino acids. The CDR3 loop is CSVEANYGYTF.

V and J are TRBV12-3 or TRBV12-4 and TRBJ1-5. The CDR3 extends over 14 amino acids. The CDR3 loop reads CASSLVRSNQPQHF.

The chain has TRBV15 and TRBJ1-1. The CDR3 totals 15 residues. CDR1 and CDR2 (germline): LNHNV, YYDKDF (reference sequence). The CDR3 here is CATSRGGGFGTEAFF.

The chain links TRBV20-1 to TRBJ2-7; with no DNA, the TCRdb D assignment of TRBD1 cannot be verified. Looked up from germline, CDR1 is DFQATT and CDR2 is SNEGSKA (reference sequence). The CDR3 is 13 amino acids. This CDR3 is CSAIGTATYEQYF.

V and J are TRBV5-1 and TRBJ2-5; TCRdb's assignment of TRBD2 cannot be checked, as there is no DNA. Germline loops: CDR1 SGHRS, CDR2 YFSETQ. CDR3 size: 15 residues. CDR3 sequence reads: CASSLGGSSQETQYF.

The rearrangement links TRBV9 to TRBJ2-1; TCRdb calls TRBD2, which cannot be checked without DNA. The CDR3 runs to 17 residues. Germline values: CDR1 SGDLS, CDR2 YYNGEE. The CDR3 here is CASSGYSGGASYNEQFF.

J is TRBJ2-5 and V is TRBV19; TCRdb designates TRBD1, a call that cannot be tested without DNA. Per germline, CDR1 LNHDA and CDR2 SQIVND (reference sequence). There are 13 residues in the CDR3. CDR3 region: CATRPSGVETQYF.